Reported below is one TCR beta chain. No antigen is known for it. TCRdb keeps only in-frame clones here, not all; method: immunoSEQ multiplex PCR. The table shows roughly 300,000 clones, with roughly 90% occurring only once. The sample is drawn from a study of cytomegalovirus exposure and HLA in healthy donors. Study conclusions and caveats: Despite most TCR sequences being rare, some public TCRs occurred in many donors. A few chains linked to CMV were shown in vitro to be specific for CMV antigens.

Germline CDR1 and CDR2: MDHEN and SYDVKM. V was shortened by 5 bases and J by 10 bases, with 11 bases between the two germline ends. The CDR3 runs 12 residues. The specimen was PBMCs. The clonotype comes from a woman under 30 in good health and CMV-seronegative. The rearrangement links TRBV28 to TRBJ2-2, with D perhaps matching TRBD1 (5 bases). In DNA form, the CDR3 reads TGTGCCAGCAGTGTCAGGGTAGAGGAGCTGTTTTTT. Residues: CASSVRVEELFF. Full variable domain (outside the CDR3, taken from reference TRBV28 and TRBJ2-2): DVKVTQSSRYLVKRTGEKVFLECVQDMDHENMFWYRQDPGLGLRLIYFSYDVKMKEKGDIPEGYSVSREKKERFSLILESASTNQTSMYLCASSVRVEELFFGEGSRLTVL.